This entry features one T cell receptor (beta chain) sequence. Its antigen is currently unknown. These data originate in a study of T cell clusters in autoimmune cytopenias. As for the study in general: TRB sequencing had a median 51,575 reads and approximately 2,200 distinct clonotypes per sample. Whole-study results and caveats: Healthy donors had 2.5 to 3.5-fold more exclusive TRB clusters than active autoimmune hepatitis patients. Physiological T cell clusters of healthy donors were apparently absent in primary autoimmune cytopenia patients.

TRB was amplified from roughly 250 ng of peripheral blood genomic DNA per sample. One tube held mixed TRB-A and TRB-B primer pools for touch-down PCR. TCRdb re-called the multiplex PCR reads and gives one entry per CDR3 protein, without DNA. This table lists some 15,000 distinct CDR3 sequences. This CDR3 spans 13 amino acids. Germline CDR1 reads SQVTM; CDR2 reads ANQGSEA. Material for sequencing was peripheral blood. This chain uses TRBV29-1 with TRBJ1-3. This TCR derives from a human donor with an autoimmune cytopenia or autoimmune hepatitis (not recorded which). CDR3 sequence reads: CSVWTDSGNTIYF.